Given below is one T cell receptor (beta chain) in context. This entry is derived from a study of cytomegalovirus exposure and HLA in healthy donors. The PCR had 60 Vbeta and 13 Jbeta primers. The repertoire was sequenced with immunoSEQ multiplex PCR; TCRdb's copy has only in-frame clones and lacks some. The sample table sets out about 92,000 clones. V lost 1 base and J lost 5; bases outside the gene matches: 5. Per germline, CDR1 SEHNR and CDR2 FQNEAQ (reference sequence). This CDR3 spans 16 amino acids. Sequencing input: PBMCs. This TCR was sampled from a man aged 50 to 60 in good health and CMV-seropositive. V and J are TRBV7-9 and TRBJ1-4; 9 positions match TRBD1. The CDR3 bases are TGTGCCAGCAGCTTAGGGGACAGGGCCTACAATGAAAAACTGTTTTTT. It specifies CASSLGDRAYNEKLFF.